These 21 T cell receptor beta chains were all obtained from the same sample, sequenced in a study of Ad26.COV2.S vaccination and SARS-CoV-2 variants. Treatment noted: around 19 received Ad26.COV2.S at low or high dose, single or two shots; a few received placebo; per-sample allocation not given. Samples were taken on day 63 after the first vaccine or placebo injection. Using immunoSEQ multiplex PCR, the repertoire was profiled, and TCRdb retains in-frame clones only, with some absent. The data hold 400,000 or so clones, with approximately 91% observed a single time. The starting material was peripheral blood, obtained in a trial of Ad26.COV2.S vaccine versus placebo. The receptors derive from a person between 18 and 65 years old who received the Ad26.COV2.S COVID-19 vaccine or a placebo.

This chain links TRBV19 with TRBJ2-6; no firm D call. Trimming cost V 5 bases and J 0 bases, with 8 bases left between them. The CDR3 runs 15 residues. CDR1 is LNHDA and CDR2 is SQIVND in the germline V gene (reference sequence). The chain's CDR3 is CASSSLISGANVLTF. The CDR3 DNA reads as TGTGCCAGTAGTTCGCTAATCTCTGGGGCCAACGTCCTGACTTTC.

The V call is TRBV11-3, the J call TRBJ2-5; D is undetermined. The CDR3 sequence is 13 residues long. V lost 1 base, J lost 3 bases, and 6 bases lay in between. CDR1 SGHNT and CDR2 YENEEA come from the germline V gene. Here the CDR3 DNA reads TGTGCCAGCAGCTTAGGGACCGAAGAGACCCAGTACTTC. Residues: CASSLGTEETQYF.

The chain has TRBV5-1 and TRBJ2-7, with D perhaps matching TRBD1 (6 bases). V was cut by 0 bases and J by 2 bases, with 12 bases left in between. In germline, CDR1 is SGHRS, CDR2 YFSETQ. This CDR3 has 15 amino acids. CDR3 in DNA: TGCGCCAGCAGCTTGGGCAGGGGTCTCGCCTACGAGCAGTACTTC. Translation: CASSLGRGLAYEQYF.

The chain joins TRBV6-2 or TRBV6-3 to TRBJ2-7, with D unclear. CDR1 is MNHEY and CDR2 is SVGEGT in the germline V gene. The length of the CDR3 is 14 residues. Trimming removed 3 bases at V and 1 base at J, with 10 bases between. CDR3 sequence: CASSYSGVSYEQYF. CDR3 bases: TGTGCCAGCAGTTATAGTGGTGTGTCCTACGAGCAGTACTTC.

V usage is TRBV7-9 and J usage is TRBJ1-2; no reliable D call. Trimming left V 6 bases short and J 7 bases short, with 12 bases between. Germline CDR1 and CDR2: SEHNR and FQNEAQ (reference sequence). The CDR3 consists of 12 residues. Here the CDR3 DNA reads TGTGCCAGCAGTAAAGACCCGGGTGGCTACACCTTC. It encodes CASSKDPGGYTF.

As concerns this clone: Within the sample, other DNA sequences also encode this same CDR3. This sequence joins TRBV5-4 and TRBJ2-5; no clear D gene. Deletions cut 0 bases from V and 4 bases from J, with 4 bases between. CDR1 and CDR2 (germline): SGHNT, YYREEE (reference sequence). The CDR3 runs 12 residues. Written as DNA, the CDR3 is TGTGCCAGCAGCTTGGCCGGAGAGACCCAGTACTTC. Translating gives CASSLAGETQYF.

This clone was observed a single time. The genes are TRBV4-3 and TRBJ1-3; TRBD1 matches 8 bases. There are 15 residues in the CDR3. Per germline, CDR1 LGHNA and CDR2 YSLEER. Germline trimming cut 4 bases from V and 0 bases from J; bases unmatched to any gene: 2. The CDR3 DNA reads TGCGCCAGCAGCCCTACAGGGGGCTCTGGAAACACCATATATTTT. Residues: CASSPTGGSGNTIYF.

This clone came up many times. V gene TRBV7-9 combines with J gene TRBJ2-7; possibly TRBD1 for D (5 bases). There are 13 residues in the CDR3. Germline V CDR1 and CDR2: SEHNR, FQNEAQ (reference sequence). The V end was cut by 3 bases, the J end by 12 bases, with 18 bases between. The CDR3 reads CASSLGQGDLAYF. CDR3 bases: TGTGCCAGCAGCTTGGGTCAGGGCGACCTTGCGTACTTC.

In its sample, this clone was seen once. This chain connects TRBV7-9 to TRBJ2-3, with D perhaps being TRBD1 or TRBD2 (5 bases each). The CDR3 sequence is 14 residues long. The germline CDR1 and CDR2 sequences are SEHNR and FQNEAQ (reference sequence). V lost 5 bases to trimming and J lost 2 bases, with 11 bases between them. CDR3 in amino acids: CASSRDGYTDTQYF. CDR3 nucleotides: TGTGCCAGCAGCCGGGACGGATACACAGATACGCAGTATTTT.

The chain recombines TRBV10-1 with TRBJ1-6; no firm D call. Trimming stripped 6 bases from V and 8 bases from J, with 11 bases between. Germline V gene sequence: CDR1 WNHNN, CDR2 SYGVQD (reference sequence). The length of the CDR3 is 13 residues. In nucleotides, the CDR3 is TGCGCCAGCAGCCGTACCGGGGATTCACCCCTCCACTTT. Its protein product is CASSRTGDSPLHF.

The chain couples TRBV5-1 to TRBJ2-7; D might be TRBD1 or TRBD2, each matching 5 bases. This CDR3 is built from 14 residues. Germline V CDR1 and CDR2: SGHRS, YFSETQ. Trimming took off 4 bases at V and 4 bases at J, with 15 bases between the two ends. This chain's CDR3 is CASSLLSGSYEQYF. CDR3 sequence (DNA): TGCGCCAGCAGCCTCCTATCAGGGAGTTACGAGCAGTACTTC.

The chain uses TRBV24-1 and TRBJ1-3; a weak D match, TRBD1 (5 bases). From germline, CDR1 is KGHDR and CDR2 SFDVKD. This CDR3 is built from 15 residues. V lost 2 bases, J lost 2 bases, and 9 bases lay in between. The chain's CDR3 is CATSDWGGPGNTIYF. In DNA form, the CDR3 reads TGTGCCACCAGTGATTGGGGCGGTCCTGGAAACACCATATATTTT.

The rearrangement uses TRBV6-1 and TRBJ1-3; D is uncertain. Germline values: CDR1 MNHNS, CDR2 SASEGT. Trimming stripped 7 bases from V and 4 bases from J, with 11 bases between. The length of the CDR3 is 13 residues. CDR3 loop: CASTSTPGNTIYF. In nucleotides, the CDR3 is TGTGCCAGCACCTCTACCCCCGGAAACACCATATATTTT.

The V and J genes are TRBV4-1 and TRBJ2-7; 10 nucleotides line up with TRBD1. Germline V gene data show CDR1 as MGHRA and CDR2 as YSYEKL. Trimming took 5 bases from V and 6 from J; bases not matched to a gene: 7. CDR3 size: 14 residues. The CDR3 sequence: CASSARQGAGEQYF. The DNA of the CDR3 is TGCGCCAGCAGCGCCCGACAGGGGGCGGGCGAGCAGTACTTC.

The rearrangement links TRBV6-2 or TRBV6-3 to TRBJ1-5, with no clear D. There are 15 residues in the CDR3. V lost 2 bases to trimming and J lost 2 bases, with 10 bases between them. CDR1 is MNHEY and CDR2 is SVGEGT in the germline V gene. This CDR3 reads CASSYSVFGNQPQHF. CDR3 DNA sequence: TGTGCCAGCAGTTACAGTGTATTTGGCAATCAGCCCCAGCATTTT.

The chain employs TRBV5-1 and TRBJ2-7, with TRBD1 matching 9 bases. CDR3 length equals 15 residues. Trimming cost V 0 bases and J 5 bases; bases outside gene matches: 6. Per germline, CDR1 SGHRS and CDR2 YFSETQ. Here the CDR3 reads CASSLVQGAVNEQYF. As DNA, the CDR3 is TGCGCCAGCAGCTTGGTACAGGGGGCGGTTAACGAGCAGTACTTC.

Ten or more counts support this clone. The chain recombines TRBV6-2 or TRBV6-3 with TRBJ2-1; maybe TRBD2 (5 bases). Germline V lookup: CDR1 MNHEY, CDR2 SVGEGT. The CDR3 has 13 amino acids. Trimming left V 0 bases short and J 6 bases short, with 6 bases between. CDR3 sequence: CASSYSDFNEQFF. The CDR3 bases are TGTGCCAGCAGTTACTCGGACTTCAATGAGCAGTTCTTC.

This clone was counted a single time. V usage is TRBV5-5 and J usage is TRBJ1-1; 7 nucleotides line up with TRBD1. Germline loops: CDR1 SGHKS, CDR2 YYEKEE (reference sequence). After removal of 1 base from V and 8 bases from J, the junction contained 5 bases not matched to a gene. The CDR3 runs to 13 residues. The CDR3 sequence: CASSLIGTEEAFF. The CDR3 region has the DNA TGTGCCAGCAGCTTGATAGGGACAGAAGAAGCTTTCTTT.

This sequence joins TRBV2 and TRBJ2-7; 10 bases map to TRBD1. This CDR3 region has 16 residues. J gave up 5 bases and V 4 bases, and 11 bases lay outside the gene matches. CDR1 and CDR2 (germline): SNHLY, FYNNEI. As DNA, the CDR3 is TGTGCCAGCAGTGCGGTCCCGGGACAGGGGATGAACGAGCAGTACTTC. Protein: CASSAVPGQGMNEQYF.

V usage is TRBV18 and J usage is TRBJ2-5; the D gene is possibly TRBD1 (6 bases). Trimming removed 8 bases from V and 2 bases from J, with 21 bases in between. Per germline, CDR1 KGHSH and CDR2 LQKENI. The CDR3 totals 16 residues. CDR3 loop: CASQVSPDSAQETQYF. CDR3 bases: TGTGCCAGCCAAGTTTCCCCGGACAGTGCGCAAGAGACCCAGTACTTC. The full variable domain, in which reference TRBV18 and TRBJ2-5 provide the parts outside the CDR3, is NAGVMQNPRHLVRRRGQEARLRCSPMKGHSHVYWYRQLPEEGLKFMVYLQKENIIDESGMPKERFSAEFPKEGPSILRIQQVVRGDSAAYFCASQVSPDSAQETQYFGPGTRLLVL.

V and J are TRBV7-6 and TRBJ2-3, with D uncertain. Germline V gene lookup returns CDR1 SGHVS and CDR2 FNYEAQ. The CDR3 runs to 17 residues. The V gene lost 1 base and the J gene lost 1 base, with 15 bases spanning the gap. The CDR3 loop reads CASSLVGPPTGTDTQYF. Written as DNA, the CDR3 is TGTGCCAGCAGCTTAGTCGGGCCACCAACCGGCACAGATACGCAGTATTTT.